This T cell receptor beta chain was observed in a study of spatial heterogeneity in lung cancer. Study-level information: Each distinct TCR and UMI combination averaged more than ten appearances in raw reads.

This clonotype is medium-sized (0.01 to 0.1%) by share. A library made for alpha chains picked up this beta chain off target, so its size means little. CDR1 and CDR2 from the germline V gene are WSHSY and SAAADI. V lost 0 bases and J 4 bases, leaving 9 bases between the germline ends. This CDR3 comprises 14 residues. Individual TCR cDNA molecules each bore their own unique molecular identifier. From the 5' RACE reads, TCRdb called clonotypes with MiXCR, one entry per CDR3 protein. Of about 750 distinct CDR3 sequences listed, around 25% were seen once; the top ten hold roughly a fifth. Described time point: sample taken at primary tumor resection. The donors were 72 patients with non-small cell lung cancer that was early-stage and untreated. In each case, whole RNA from tumor, nontumor lung or frozen PBMC was sequenced unsorted.

The sequenced sample was normal lung tissue next to the tumor, obtained at surgery. The chain is built from TRBV10-2 and TRBJ1-2; no firm D call. The TCR comes from a male donor with early-stage non-small cell lung cancer. The DNA of the CDR3 is TGCGCCAGCAGTGAGTCGGCAGAGGGCTATGGCTACACCTTC. This gives the protein CASSESAEGYGYTF.